This T cell receptor beta chain appears in the sequencing data of a study of early T cells in non-severe SARS-CoV-2 infection. Across the whole study: Chains were unpaired, as sequencing was done on bulk RNA from unsorted whole blood. Study-wide results and caveats: VDJdb matching, biased toward anti-spike CD8 responses, missed private and CD4 specificities.

A note on this clonotype: Antigen specificity is unknown.

In the library, individual cDNA molecules carried attached unique molecular identifiers. TCRdb reanalysed the 5' RACE reads using MiXCR and keeps one entry per CDR3 protein. Here the sample spans tens of thousands of distinct CDR3 sequences, 12% being singletons. Germline CDR1 and CDR2: SGHRS and YFSETQ. Trimming cost V 3 bases and J 1 base; bases outside gene matches: 4. The CDR3 contains 15 residues. The genes are TRBV5-1 and TRBJ2-3; 8 bases fit TRBD2. This receptor was obtained from an adult who was a healthcare worker with PCR-confirmed SARS-CoV-2 infection or an uninfected control (not recorded which). What was sequenced was whole blood. CDR3 nucleotides: TGCGCCAGCAGCTCCGGGAGGGCCGGCACAGATACGCAGTATTTT. This translates into CASSSGRAGTDTQYF.